The next 2 T cell receptor beta chains were all read from a single sample in a study of CD8 T cells in ankylosing spondylitis. TCRdb re-called the 5' RACE reads through MiXCR, storing one row per CDR3 protein. The sample holds about 210,000 distinct CDR3 sequences; more than 5.5% are singletons and the top ten take approximately 15%. Their antigen targets remain unknown. Study results and limitations: A motif in TCR beta, a set of under ten highly homologous variants, appeared characteristic of ankylosing spondylitis blood.

The sequenced sample consisted of blood, either unsorted or a sorted T cell fraction (not recorded which). The receptors shown here come from a male donor with ankylosing spondylitis.

This clonotype has only a few counts. The chain couples TRBV4-3 to TRBJ2-2; D is possibly TRBD1 or TRBD2 (5 bases each). Per germline, CDR1 LGHNA and CDR2 YSLEER. Trimming cost V 2 bases and J 4 bases, with 14 bases left between them. CDR3 size: 16 residues. This CDR3 is CASSQFQGVGTGELFF. The CDR3 DNA sequence: TGCGCCAGCAGCCAATTTCAGGGAGTTGGCACCGGGGAGCTGTTTTTT.

This clonotype came up many times. CDR3 sequence: CASPWDGNTGELFF. The CDR3 DNA reads TGTGCCAGCCCTTGGGACGGTAACACCGGGGAGCTGTTTTTT. The V and J genes are TRBV12-3 or TRBV12-4 and TRBJ2-2, with D perhaps matching TRBD1 or TRBD2 (5 bases each). The CDR3 contains 14 residues. V lost 8 bases, J lost 2 bases, and 12 bases lay in between.